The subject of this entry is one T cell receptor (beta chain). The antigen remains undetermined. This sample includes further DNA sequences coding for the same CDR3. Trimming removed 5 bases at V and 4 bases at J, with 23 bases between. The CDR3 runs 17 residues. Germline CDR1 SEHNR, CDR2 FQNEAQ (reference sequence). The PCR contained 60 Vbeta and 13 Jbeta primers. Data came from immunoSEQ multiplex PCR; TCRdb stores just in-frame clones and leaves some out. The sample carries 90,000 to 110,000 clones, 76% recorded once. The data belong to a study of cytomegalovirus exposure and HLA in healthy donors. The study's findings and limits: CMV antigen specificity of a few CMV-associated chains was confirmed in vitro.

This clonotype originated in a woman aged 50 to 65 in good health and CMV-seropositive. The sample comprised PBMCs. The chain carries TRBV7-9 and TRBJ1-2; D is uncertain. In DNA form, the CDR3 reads TGTGCCAGCAGCCCTCTTTCCGGTCCGGGGTCAGGCTATGGCTACACCTTC. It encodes CASSPLSGPGSGYGYTF.